This TCR beta chain came from a study of blood T cell repertoires in COVID-19. Trimming stripped 4 bases from V and 4 bases from J, with 15 bases between. The CDR3 length is 14 residues. Germline V gene data show CDR1 as SGHDT and CDR2 as YYEEEE. Sequenced by immunoSEQ multiplex PCR; TCRdb stores in-frame clones only, minus some. The sample holds about 280,000 clones, nearly 90% seen once. The V gene is TRBV5-6, the J gene TRBJ2-7, with D maybe TRBD2 (5 bases). The specimen sequenced was peripheral blood. This receptor was identified in a man aged 18 to 29 with active or convalescent COVID-19. CDR3 sequence reads: CASSAGGSLYEQYF. CDR3 DNA: TGTGCCAGCAGCGCTGGAGGCAGCCTGTACGAGCAGTACTTC.